This entry describes one T cell receptor beta chain. The target antigen is unknown. The sample comes from a study of long-term antiretroviral therapy in people with HIV. About the study: By about a decade, the earliest samples predate the 2015 immediate-ART recommendation.

No donor had fewer than one pre-ART PBMC sample or fewer than two post-ART PBMC samples. HIV-positive participants all received treatment in the United States. Findings and limits, study-wide: The study found that diversity rose after ART but stayed below transplant donor controls.

The J segment lost 2 bases and the V segment lost 3 bases, leaving 5 bases of the junction unmatched. The CDR3 runs to 16 residues. The germline V gene has CDR1 ENHRY and CDR2 SYGVKD. Survey level was the resolution at which the v3.0 immunoSEQ assay ran. Repertoires were generated with immunoSEQ multiplex PCR, while TCRdb's copy carries only in-frame clones and drops some. The sample lists about 25,000 clones, about 90% occurring once. The chain uses TRBV10-3 and TRBJ2-7, with 12 nucleotides matching TRBD2. This TCR was recovered from a young man with HIV. The sample here was unsorted PBMCs, taken around 4.6 years after starting antiretroviral therapy. In DNA, the CDR3 is TGTGCCATCAGTGATTTACTAGCGGGGGGCCCCTACGAGCAGTACTTC. Translating gives CAISDLLAGGPYEQYF.